What follows are 3 T cell receptor beta chains derived from one specimen sequenced in a study of T cell clonality in common variable immunodeficiency. Study-wide findings and caveats: Fewer deletions and N-nucleotide insertions were reportedly seen in common variable immunodeficiency TCR beta sequences.

TCRdb's copy holds only in-frame clones and misses some; the assay was immunoSEQ multiplex PCR. The sample yields 2,500 to 3,000 clones, without any singletons. These receptors lack a known antigen. Sequenced: peripheral blood mononuclear cells. The origin of the receptors is a human donor with common variable immunodeficiency.

This clone was seen repeatedly, ten times or more. Coverage ceases 3 residues before the CDR3 finishes, and the germline J gene fills in the end. This chain connects TRBV27 to TRBJ1-3; a possible D gene is TRBD1 (5 bases). Germline CDR1 reads MNHEY; CDR2 reads SMNVEV (reference sequence). V lost 5 bases to trimming and J lost 0 bases, with 5 bases between them. CDR3 length equals 13 residues. Incomplete CDR3 DNA: TGTGCCAGCAGTAGGGGCTCTGGAAACACC. Residues: CASSRGSGNT. The whole CDR3 region reads CASSRGSGNTIYF.

A few counts support this clone. The read finishes 3 residues shy of the CDR3 end, and the germline J gene is used to complete it. The chain uses TRBV5-1 and TRBJ2-7, with no clear D. Germline-derived CDR1 and CDR2 are SGHRS and YFSETQ. Trimming removed 0 bases at V and 4 bases at J, with 8 bases between. CDR3 size: 13 residues. Here the CDR3 reads CASSLVSDYEQYF. The DNA read from the CDR3 is TGCGCCAGCAGCTTGGTATCAGATTACGAG.

This clone has a count of ten or more. The read ends 3 residues early relative to the CDR3; the germline J gene fills the gap. The chain links TRBV7-8 to TRBJ2-1, with a tentative D call TRBD2 (6 bases). The V gene lost 4 bases and the J gene lost 3 bases, with 16 bases spanning the gap. Germline V CDR1 and CDR2: SGHVS, FQNEAQ. The CDR3 covers 16 residues. The CDR3 loop reads CASSSYSGGFYNEQFF. The covered CDR3 bases are TGTGCCAGCAGCTCCTATAGTGGGGGGTTCTACAATGAG. Filled out from reference TRBV7-8 and TRBJ2-1, the complete variable domain reads GAGVSQSPRYKVAKRGQDVALRCDPISGHVSLFWYQQALGQGPEFLTYFQNEAQLDKSGLPSDRFFAERPEGSVSTLKIQRTQQEDSAVYLCASSSYSGGFYNEQFFGPGTRLTVL.